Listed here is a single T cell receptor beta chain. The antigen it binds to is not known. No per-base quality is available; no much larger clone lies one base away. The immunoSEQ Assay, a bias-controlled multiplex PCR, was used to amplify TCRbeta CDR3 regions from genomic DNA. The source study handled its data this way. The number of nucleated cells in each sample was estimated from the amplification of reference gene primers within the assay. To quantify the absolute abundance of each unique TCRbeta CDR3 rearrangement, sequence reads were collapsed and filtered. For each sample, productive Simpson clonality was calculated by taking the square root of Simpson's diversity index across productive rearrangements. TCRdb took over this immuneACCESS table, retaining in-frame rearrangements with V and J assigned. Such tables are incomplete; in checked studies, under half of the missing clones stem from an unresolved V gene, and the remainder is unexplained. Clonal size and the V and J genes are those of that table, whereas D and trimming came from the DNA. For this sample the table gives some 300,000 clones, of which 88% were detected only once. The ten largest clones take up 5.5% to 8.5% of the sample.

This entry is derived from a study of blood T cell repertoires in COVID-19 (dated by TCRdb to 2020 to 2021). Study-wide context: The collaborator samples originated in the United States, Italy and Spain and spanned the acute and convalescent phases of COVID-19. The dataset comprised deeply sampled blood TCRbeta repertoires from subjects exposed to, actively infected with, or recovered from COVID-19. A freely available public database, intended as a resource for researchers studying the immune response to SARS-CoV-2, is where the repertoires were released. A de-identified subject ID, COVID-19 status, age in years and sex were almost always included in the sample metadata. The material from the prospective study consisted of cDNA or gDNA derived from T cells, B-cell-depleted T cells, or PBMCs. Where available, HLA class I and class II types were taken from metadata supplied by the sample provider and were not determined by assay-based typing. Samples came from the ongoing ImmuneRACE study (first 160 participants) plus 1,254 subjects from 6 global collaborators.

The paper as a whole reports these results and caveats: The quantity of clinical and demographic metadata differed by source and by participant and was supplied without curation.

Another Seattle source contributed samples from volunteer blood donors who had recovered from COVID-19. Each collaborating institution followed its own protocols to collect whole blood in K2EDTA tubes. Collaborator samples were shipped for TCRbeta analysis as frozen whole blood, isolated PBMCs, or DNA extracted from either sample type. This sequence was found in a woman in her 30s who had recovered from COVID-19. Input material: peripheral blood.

The base sequence is TGTGCCAGTAGTGTGGTAGCGGGGGGTGATACGCAGTATTTT. This codes for CASSVVAGGDTQYF. Recombination linked TRBV19 to TRBJ2-3, with TRBD2 matching 10 junction bases. Including cysteine and phenylalanine, the CDR3 has 14 amino acids. The CDR3 DNA has 42 bases and is translated from base 1. V is trimmed back by 5 bases and J by 6 bases, and the junction contains 5 bases that no gene match accounts for. CDR1 is given as LNHDA and CDR2 as SQIVND, both from the germline V gene (reference sequence).